The T cell receptor (beta chain) under discussion was sequenced for a study of graft-versus-host responses after intestinal transplantation. Looking at the study overall: Multivisceral, liver-intestinal, or isolated intestinal transplants were given to recipients.

The assay was immunoSEQ multiplex PCR, and TCRdb's table has in-frame clones only and misses some. The sample includes approximately 20,000 clones, around three quarters of them seen just once. Comment on this clone: Its antigen is currently unknown.

V gave up 3 bases and J gave up 9 bases; unmatched junction bases: 10. This CDR3 contains 15 residues. CDR1 SGHVS and CDR2 FNYEAQ come from the germline V gene. Intraepithelial lymphocytes and lamina propria lymphocytes were released through processing of graft tissue. Study results and caveats: GvH clones detected in recipient marrow included some appearing first in ileum or blood.

V is TRBV7-6 and J is TRBJ2-1; 8 nucleotides align to TRBD2. Sequenced material: ileum tissue, taken about 3 weeks after intestinal transplant. This clonotype was obtained from a human patient who received an intestinal transplant, so some T cells may come from the graft donor. DNA for the CDR3: TGTGCCAGCAGCTTCGGAGCGGGAGATCGAGGTGAGCAGTTCTTC. Encoded protein: CASSFGAGDRGEQFF.